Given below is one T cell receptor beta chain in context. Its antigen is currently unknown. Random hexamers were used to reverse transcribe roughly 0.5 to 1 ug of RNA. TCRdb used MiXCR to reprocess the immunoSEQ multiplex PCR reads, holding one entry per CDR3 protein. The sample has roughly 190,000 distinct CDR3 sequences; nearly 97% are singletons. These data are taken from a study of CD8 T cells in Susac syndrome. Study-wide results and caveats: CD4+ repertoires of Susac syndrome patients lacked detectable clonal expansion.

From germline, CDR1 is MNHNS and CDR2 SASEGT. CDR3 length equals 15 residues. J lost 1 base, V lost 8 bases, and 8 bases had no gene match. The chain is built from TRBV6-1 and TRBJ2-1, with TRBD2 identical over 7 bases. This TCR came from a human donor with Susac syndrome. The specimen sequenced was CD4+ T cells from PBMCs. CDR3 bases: TGTGCCAGCCCGCGGCCGGGGGGTTCCTACAATGAGCAGTTCTTC. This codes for CASPRPGGSYNEQFF.